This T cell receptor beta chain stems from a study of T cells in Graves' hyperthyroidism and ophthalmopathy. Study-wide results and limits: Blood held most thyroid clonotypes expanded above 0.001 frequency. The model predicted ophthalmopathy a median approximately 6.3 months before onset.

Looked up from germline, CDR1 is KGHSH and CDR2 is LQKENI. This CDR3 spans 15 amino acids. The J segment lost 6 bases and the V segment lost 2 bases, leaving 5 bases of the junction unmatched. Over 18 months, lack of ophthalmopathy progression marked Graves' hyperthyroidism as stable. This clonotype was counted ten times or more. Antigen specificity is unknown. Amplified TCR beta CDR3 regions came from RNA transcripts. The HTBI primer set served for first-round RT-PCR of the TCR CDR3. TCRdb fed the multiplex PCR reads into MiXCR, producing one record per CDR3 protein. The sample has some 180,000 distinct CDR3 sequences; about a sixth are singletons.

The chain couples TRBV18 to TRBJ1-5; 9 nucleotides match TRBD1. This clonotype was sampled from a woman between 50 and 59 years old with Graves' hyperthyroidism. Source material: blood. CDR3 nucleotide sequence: TGTGCCAGCTCACCAGGACAGGGGATCGGTCAGCCCCAGCATTTT. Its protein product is CASSPGQGIGQPQHF.